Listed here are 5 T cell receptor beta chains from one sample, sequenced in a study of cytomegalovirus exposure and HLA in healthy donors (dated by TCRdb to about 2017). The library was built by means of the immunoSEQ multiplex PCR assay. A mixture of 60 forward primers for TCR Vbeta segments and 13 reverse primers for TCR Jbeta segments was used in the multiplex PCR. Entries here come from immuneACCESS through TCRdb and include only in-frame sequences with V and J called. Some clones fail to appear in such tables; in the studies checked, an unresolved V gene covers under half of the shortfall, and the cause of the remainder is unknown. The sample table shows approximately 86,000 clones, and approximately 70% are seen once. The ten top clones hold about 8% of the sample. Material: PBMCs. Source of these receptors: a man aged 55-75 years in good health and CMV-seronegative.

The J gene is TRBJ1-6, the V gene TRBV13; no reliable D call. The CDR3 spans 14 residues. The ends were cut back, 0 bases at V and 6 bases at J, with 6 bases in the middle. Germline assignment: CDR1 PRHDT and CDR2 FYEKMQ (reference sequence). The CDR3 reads CASSLGGGNSPLHF. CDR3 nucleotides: TGTGCCAGCAGCTTAGGGGGAGGTAATTCACCCCTCCACTTT. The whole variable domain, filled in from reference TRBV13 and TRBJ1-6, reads AAGVIQSPRHLIKEKRETATLKCYPIPRHDTVYWYQQGPGQDPQFLISFYEKMQSDKGSIPDRFSAQQFSDYHSELNMSSLELGDSALYFCASSLGGGNSPLHFGNGTRLTVT.

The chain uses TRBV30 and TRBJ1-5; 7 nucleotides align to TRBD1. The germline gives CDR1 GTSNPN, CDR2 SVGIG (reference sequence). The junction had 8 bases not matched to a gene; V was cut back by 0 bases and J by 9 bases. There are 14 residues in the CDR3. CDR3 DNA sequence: TGTGCCTGGAGTGTACAACAGGGGATAGGGCCCCAGCATTTT. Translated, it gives CAWSVQQGIGPQHF.

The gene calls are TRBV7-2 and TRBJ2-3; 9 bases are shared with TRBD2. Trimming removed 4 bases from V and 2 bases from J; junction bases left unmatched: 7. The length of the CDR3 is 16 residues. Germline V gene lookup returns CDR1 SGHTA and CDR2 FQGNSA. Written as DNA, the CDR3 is TGTGCCAGCAGCTCCAACCTAGCGGGAACCACAGATACGCAGTATTTT. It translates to CASSSNLAGTTDTQYF.

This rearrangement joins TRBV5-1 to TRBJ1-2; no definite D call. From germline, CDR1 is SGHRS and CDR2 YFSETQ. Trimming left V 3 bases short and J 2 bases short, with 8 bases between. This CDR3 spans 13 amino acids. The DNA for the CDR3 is TGCGCCAGCAGCTCGGTCGCGAACTATGGCTACACCTTC. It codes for CASSSVANYGYTF. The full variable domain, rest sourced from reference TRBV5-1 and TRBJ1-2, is KAGVTQTPRYLIKTRGQQVTLSCSPISGHRSVSWYQQTPGQGLQFLFEYFSETQRNKGNFPGRFSGRQFSNSRSEMNVSTLELGDSALYLCASSSVANYGYTFGSGTRLTVV.

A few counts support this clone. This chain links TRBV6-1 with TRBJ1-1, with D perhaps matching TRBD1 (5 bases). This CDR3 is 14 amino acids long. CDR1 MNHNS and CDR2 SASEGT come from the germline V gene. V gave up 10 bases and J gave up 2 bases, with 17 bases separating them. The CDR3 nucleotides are TGTGCCATCGTAAGCGGAGGGGTCAACACTGAAGCTTTCTTT. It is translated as CAIVSGGVNTEAFF.